The rows below give T cell receptor beta chains drawn from one sample of a study of beta chain features in type 1 diabetes. Using immunoSEQ multiplex PCR, the repertoire was profiled, and TCRdb retains in-frame clones only, with some absent. The table shows approximately 250,000 clones, with 24% occurring only once. Sequencing was done on a sample of naive CD4+ T cells from blood. The receptors stem from a young woman with type 1 diabetes. CDR3s include the opening cysteine and the closing phenylalanine or tryptophan. A D gene is named only where the DNA matches it firmly. Rows give clone size only sometimes, using once, few, many, or a class for an expanded clone.

len	v_gene	j_gene	abundance	d_gene	CDR3nt	CDR3aa
14	TRBV9	TRBJ1-2	-	-	TGTGCCAGCAGCGCACGGGACATCAACTATGGCTACACCTTC	CASSARDINYGYTF
12	TRBV30	TRBJ2-7	few	-	TGTGCCTTAGCCGGACTTACCTACGAGCAGTACTTC	CALAGLTYEQYF
11	TRBV30	TRBJ2-7	-	-	TGTGCCTACTCAGGGTCCTACGAGCAGTACTTC	CAYSGSYEQYF
16	TRBV23-1	TRBJ2-4	few	TRBD1	TGCGCCAGCGGTATAACAGGACAGGGCCGGCAAAACATTCAGTACTTC	CASGITGQGRQNIQYF
15	TRBV27	TRBJ2-7	few	TRBD1	TGTGCCAGCAGTTTCTTGGGACAGGGGTCCTACGAGCAGTACTTC	CASSFLGQGSYEQYF
12	TRBV2	TRBJ1-1	-	-	TGTGCCAGCAGTCGACACAGCACTGAAGCTTTCTTT	CASSRHSTEAFF
15	TRBV28	TRBJ2-2	-	TRBD2	TGTGCCAGCAGGGAAAGCGGGAGCGGCACCGGGGAGCTGTTTTTT	CASRESGSGTGELFF
14	TRBV4-1	TRBJ1-2	-	TRBD1	TGCGCCAGCAGCCGAGGGGGACAGGCCTATGGCTACACCTTC	CASSRGGQAYGYTF
14	TRBV5-1	TRBJ2-1	-	TRBD2	TGCGCCAGCAGCTCCCAGCGGGAGAACAATGAGCAGTTCTTC	CASSSQRENNEQFF
11	TRBV2	TRBJ2-5	-	-	TGTGCCAGCAGCTTTCAAGAGACCCAGTACTTC	CASSFQETQYF
12	TRBV14	TRBJ2-1	-	-	TGTGCCAGCAGCCACAACGCTAATGATCAGTTCTTC	CASSHNANDQFF
15	TRBV11-1	TRBJ2-7	few	TRBD1	TGTGCCAGCAGACCGACCGCCGGGACAGGGGACGAGCAGTACTTC	CASRPTAGTGDEQYF
12	TRBV2	TRBJ2-7	few	-	TGTGCCAGCGAAGCGTACAGGACCGAGCAGTACTTC	CASEAYRTEQYF
13	TRBV14	TRBJ2-5	-	TRBD2	TGTGCCAGTCAACTAGCGGGAGGCGAGACCCAGTACTTC	CASQLAGGETQYF
14	TRBV18	TRBJ2-3	-	-	TGTGCCAGCTCAAACACAGCTAGCACAGATACGCAGTATTTT	CASSNTASTDTQYF
13	TRBV5-1	TRBJ1-4	-	-	TGCGCCAGCAGCTTGGAGACATATGAAAAACTGTTTTTT	CASSLETYEKLFF
16	TRBV5-1	TRBJ2-6	-	-	TGCGCCAGCAGCTTGCGACAACACTCTGGGGCCAACGTCCTGACTTTC	CASSLRQHSGANVLTF
12	TRBV30	TRBJ2-1	-	TRBD2	TGTGCCTGTGGGGGGGTGGGCAATGAGCAGTTCTTC	CACGGVGNEQFF
14	TRBV27	TRBJ1-5	-	-	TGTGCCAGCAGTCCGCAGATTGGCAATCAGCCCCAGCATTTT	CASSPQIGNQPQHF
14	TRBV7-9	TRBJ2-5	few	-	TGTGCCAGCAGCTCGCGTGCGATCCAAGAGACCCAGTACTTC	CASSSRAIQETQYF
12	TRBV30	TRBJ2-7	few	-	TGTGCCTGGGCCGGACACCACTACGAGCAGTACTTC	CAWAGHHYEQYF
14	TRBV30	TRBJ1-5	-	TRBD1	TGTGCCTGGAGTACGGCGACAGGGGGGCAGCCCCAGCATTTT	CAWSTATGGQPQHF
13	TRBV27	TRBJ2-1	few	TRBD2	TGTGCCAGCAGACTAGCGGGGAGGGATGAGCAGTTCTTC	CASRLAGRDEQFF
15	TRBV4-1	TRBJ2-1	-	TRBD2	TGCGCCAGCAGCCAAGATAGCGGGAGCTACAATGAGCAGTTCTTC	CASSQDSGSYNEQFF
14	TRBV27	TRBJ1-5	-	-	TGTGCCAGCACTCACAGGGCCGGCAATCAGCCCCAGCATTTT	CASTHRAGNQPQHF
14	TRBV7-6	TRBJ2-7	-	-	TGTGCCAGCAGCTTAGTGGGGCTCACCTACGAGCAGTACTTC	CASSLVGLTYEQYF
19	TRBV6-1	TRBJ2-1	few	TRBD2	TGTGCCAGCAGTGAAATGGGGACTAGCGGGAGGGCCTCCTACAATGAGCAGTTCTTC	CASSEMGTSGRASYNEQFF
14	TRBV18	TRBJ2-7	-	-	TGTGCCAGCTCACCCACGGGATTCTCCTACGAGCAGTACTTC	CASSPTGFSYEQYF
13	TRBV5-4	TRBJ2-7	-	-	TGTGCCAGCAGCTTGGAACAGCCATACGAGCAGTACTTC	CASSLEQPYEQYF
15	TRBV5-1	TRBJ2-7	few	-	TGCGCCAGCAGCGGGGGGACAGAGAGCTCCTACGAGCAGTACTTC	CASSGGTESSYEQYF
15	TRBV14	TRBJ1-1	-	-	TGTGCCAGCAGCCCGAATTTCCCCCTAGACACTGAAGCTTTCTTT	CASSPNFPLDTEAFF
17	TRBV30	TRBJ1-5	-	TRBD1	TGTGCCTGGAGTGTACAGGTCGGGACAGATAGCAATCAGCCCCAGCATTTT	CAWSVQVGTDSNQPQHF
14	TRBV11-2	TRBJ2-1	-	-	TGTGCCAGCAACCCGGGGACTGTATACAATGAGCAGTTCTTC	CASNPGTVYNEQFF